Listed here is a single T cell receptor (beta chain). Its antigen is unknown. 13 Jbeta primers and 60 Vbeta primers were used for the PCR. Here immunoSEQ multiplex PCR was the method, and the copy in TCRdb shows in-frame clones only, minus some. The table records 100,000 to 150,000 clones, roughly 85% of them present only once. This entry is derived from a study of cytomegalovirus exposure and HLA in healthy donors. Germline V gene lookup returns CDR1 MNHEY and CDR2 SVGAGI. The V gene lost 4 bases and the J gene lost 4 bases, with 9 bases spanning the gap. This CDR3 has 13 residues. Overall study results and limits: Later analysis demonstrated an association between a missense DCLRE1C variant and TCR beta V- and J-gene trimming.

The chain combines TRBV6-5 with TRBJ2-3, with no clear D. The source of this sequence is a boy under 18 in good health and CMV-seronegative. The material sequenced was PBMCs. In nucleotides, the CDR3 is TGTGCCAGCAGTTCCTCCCCTTCAGATACGCAGTATTTT. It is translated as CASSSSPSDTQYF.